This T cell receptor beta chain is from a study of T cell changes during pregnancy in multiple sclerosis. Libraries were prepared by immunoSEQ multiplex PCR; TCRdb keeps only in-frame clonotypes and omits some of them. The sample has 78,000 or so clones; 92% are singletons. The CDR3 length is 14 residues. Per germline, CDR1 SGHRS and CDR2 YFSETQ. V was pared by 0 bases and J by 1 base, with 6 bases between. The chain is built from TRBV5-1 and TRBJ2-3; perhaps TRBD2 as D (6 bases). The material was peripheral blood, obtained before pregnancy. The sequence was collected from a female donor with multiple sclerosis, enrolled in a pregnancy study. The CDR3 is CASSLAGGTDTQYF. CDR3 in DNA: TGCGCCAGCAGCTTGGCGGGAGGCACAGATACGCAGTATTTT.